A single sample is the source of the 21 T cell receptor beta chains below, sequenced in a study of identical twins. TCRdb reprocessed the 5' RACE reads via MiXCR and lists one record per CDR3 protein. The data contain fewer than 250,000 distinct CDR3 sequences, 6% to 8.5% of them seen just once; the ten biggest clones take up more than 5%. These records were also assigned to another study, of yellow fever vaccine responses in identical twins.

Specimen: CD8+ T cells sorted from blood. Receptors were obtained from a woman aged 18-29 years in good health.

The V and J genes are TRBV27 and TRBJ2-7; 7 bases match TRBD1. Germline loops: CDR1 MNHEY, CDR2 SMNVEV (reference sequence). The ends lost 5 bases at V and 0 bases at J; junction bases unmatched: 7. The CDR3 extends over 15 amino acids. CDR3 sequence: CASSLRDSGSYEQYF. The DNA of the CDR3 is TGTGCCAGCAGTCTCCGGGACAGCGGCTCCTACGAGCAGTACTTC.

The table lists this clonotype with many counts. The DNA for the CDR3 is TGCAGTATGGACGACTACCCAAGAACCAATGAGCAGTTCTTC. Translating gives CSMDDYPRTNEQFF. V gene TRBV29-1 combines with J gene TRBJ2-1; the D gene is possibly TRBD2 (5 bases). CDR3 length: 14 residues. Germline loops: CDR1 SQVTM, CDR2 ANQGSEA.

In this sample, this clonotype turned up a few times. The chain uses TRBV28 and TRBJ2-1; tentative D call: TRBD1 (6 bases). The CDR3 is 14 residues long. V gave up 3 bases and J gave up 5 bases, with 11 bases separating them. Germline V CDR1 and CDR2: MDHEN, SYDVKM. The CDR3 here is CASSFSGQNNEQFF. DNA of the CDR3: TGTGCCAGCAGTTTCTCCGGACAGAACAATGAGCAGTTCTTC.

CDR3 in amino acids: CASRIRDRVNYGYTF. CDR3 bases: TGTGCCAGCAGGATAAGGGACAGGGTTAACTATGGCTACACCTTC. The V gene is TRBV2, the J gene TRBJ1-2, with TRBD1 matching over 9 bases. This CDR3 is 15 amino acids long. The germline gives CDR1 SNHLY, CDR2 FYNNEI. V lost 6 bases, J lost 1 base, and 6 bases stayed unmatched.

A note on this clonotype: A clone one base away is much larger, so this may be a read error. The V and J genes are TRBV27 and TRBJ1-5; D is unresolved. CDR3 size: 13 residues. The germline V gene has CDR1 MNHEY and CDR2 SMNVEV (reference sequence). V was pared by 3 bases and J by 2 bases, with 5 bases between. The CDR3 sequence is CASSFGGNQPQHF. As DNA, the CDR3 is TGTGCCAGCAGTTTTGGGGGCAATCAGCCCCAGCATTTT.

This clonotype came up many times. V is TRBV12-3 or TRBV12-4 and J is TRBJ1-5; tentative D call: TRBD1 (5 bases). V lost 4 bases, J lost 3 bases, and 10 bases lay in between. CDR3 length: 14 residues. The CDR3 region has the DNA TGTGCCAGCAGTTCAACAGGCCTCAATCAGCCCCAGCATTTT. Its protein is CASSSTGLNQPQHF.

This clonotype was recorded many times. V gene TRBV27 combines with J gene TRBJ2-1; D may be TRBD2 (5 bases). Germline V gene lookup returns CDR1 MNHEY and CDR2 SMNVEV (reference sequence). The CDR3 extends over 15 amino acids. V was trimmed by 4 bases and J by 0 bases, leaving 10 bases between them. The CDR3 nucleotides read TGTGCCAGCAGTTACGGACTGAGCTCCTACAATGAGCAGTTCTTC. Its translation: CASSYGLSSYNEQFF.

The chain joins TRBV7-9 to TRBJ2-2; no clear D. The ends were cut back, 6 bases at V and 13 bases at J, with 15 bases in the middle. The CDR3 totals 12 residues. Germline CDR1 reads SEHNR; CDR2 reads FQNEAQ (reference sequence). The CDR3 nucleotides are TGTGCCAGCAGTCCAGACCGCCTCGGGCTGTTTTTT. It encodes CASSPDRLGLFF.

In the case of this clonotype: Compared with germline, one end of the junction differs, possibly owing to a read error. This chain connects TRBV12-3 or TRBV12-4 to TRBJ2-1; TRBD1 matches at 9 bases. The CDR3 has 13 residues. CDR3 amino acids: CTSSHGQGTGPFF. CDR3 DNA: TGTACCAGCAGCCACGGACAGGGGACAGGACCGTTCTTC.

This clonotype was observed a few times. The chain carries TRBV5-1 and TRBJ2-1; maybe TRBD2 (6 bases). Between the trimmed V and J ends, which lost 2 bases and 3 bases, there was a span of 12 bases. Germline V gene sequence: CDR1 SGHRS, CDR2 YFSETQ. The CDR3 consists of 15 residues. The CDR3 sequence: CASSFSGEGYNEQFF. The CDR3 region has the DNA TGCGCCAGCAGCTTCTCGGGAGAGGGCTACAATGAGCAGTTCTTC.

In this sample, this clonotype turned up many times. CDR3 coding DNA: TGCAGTGCTAGATCTGACAGGGGGGACACTGAAGCTTTCTTT. Its protein is CSARSDRGDTEAFF. The chain is built from TRBV20-1 and TRBJ1-1; 9 bases match TRBD1. Per germline, CDR1 DFQATT and CDR2 SNEGSKA (reference sequence). With V trimmed by 2 bases and J by 3 bases, 4 bases remained unmatched. The CDR3 has 14 residues.

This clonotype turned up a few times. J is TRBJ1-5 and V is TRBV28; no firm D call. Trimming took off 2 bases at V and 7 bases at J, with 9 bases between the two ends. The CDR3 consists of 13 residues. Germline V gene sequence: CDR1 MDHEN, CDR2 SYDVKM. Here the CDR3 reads CASSLVLRQPQHF. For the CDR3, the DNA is TGTGCCAGCAGTTTAGTATTGAGACAGCCCCAGCATTTT.

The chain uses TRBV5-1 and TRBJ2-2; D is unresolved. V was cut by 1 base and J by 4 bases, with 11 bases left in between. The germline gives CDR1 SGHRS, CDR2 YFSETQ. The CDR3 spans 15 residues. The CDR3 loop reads CASSLRTPSTGELFF. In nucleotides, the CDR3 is TGCGCCAGCAGCTTGAGGACCCCGAGCACCGGGGAGCTGTTTTTT.

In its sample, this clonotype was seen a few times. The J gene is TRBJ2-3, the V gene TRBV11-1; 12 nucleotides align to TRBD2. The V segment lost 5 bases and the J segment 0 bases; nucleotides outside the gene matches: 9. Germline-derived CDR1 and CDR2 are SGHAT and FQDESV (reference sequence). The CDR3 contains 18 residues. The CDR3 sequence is CASSDRTGTSGSTDTQYF. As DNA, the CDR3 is TGTGCCAGCAGCGACCGCACCGGGACTAGCGGGAGCACAGATACGCAGTATTTT. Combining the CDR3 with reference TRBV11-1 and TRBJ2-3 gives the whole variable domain EAEVAQSPRYKITEKSQAVAFWCDPISGHATLYWYRQILGQGPELLVQFQDESVVDDSQLPKDRFSAERLKGVDSTLKIQPAELGDSAMYLCASSDRTGTSGSTDTQYFGPGTRLTVL.

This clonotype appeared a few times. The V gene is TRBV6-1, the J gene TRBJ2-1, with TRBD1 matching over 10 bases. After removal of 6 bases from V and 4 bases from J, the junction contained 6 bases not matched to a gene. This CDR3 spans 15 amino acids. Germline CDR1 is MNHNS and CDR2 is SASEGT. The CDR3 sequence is CASRRRDRGYNEQFF. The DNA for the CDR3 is TGTGCCAGCAGGCGCCGGGACAGGGGTTACAATGAGCAGTTCTTC.

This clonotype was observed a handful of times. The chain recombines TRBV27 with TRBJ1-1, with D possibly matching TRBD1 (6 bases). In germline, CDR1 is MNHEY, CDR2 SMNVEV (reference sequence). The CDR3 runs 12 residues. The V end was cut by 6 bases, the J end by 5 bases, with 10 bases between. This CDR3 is CASRRGGTEAFF. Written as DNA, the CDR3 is TGTGCCAGCAGGAGGGGGGGGACTGAAGCTTTCTTT.

This CDR3 reads CSARELATTTDTQYF. The CDR3 DNA follows: TGCAGTGCTAGAGAGTTAGCGACTACCACAGATACGCAGTATTTT. V usage is TRBV20-1 and J usage is TRBJ2-3, with D possibly matching TRBD2 (5 bases). The CDR3 length is 15 residues. V shed 0 bases and J shed 2 bases, with 12 bases lying between them. Germline CDR1 and CDR2: DFQATT and SNEGSKA (reference sequence).

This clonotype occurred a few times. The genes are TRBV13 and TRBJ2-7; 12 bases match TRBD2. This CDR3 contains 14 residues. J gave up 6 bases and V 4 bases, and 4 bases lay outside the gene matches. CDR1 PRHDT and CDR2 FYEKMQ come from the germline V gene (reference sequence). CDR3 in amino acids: CASSSGLAGSEQYF. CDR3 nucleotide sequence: TGTGCCAGCAGCTCCGGACTAGCGGGAAGCGAGCAGTACTTC.

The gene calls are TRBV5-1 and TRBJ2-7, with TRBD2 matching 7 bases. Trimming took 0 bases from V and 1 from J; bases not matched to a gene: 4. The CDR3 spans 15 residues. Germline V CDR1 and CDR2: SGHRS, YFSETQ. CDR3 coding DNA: TGCGCCAGCAGCTTGGTGTCTAGCGGTTCCTACGAGCAGTACTTC. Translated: CASSLVSSGSYEQYF.

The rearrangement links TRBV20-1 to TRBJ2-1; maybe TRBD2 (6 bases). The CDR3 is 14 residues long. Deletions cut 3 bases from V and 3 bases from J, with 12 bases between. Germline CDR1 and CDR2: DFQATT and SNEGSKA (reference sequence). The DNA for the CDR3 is TGCAGTGCTAGTCCGGGACTCCGCTACAATGAGCAGTTCTTC. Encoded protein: CSASPGLRYNEQFF.

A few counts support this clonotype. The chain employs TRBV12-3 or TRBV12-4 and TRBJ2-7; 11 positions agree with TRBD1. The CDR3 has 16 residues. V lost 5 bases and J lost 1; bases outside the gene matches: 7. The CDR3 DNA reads TGTGCCAGCAGTGGCCGTGGGACAGGGGGTTCCTACGAGCAGTACTTC. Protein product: CASSGRGTGGSYEQYF.